This entry features one T cell receptor beta chain sequence. Sequencing relied on a cDNA template that was reverse transcribed from extracted RNA. The method was immunoSEQ multiplex PCR; TCRdb's version includes in-frame clones alone and lacks a portion of them. Here the sample spans under 110,000 clones, roughly 60% being singletons. These data are taken from a study of CD8+ T cells in alopecia areata. This CDR3 spans 13 amino acids. The germline CDR1 and CDR2 sequences are SGHDN and FVKESK. The ends lost 6 bases at V and 0 bases at J; junction bases unmatched: 2. Stated treatment: oral pan-JAK inhibitor, 5-10 mg twice daily. Alopecia areata patients provided lesional scalp punch biopsies and peripheral blood.

The source was CD8+ T cells sorted from blood, collected at week 56, from a patient treated with tofacitinib. This receptor was obtained from a human donor with alopecia areata. The rearrangement joins TRBV14 to TRBJ2-7, with 7 bases that match TRBD1. CDR3 sequence (DNA): TGTGCCAGCAGGGGGGACAGCTCCTACGAGCAGTACTTC. Its protein is CASRGDSSYEQYF.